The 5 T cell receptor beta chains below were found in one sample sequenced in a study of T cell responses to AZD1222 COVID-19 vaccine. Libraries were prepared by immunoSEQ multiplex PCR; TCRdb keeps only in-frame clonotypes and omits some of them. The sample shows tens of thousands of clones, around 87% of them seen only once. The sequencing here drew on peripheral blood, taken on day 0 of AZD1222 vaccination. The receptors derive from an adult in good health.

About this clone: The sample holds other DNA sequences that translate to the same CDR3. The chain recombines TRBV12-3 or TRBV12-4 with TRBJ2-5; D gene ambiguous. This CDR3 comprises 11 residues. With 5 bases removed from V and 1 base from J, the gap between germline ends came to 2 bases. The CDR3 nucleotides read TGTGCCAGCAGTCTCCAAGAGACCCAGTACTTC. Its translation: CASSLQETQYF.

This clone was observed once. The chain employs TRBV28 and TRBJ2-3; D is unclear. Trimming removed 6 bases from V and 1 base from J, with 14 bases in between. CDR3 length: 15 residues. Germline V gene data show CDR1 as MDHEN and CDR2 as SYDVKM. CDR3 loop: CASSYSWQGTDTQYF. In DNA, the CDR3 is TGTGCCAGCAGCTACTCCTGGCAGGGCACAGATACGCAGTATTTT. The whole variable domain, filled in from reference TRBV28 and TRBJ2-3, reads DVKVTQSSRYLVKRTGEKVFLECVQDMDHENMFWYRQDPGLGLRLIYFSYDVKMKEKGDIPEGYSVSREKKERFSLILESASTNQTSMYLCASSYSWQGTDTQYFGPGTRLTVL.

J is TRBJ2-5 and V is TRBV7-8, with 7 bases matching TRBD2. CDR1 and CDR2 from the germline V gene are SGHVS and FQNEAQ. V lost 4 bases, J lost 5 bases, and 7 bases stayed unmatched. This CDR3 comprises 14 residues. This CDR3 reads CASSSMAGVETQYF. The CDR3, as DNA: TGTGCCAGCAGCTCCATGGCGGGGGTTGAGACCCAGTACTTC.

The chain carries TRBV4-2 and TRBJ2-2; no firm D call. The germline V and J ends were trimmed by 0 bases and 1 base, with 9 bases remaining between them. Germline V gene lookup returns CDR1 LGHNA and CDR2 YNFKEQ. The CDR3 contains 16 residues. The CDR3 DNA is TGTGCCAGCAGCCAAGACAACTCATTGAACACCGGGGAGCTGTTTTTT. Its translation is CASSQDNSLNTGELFF.

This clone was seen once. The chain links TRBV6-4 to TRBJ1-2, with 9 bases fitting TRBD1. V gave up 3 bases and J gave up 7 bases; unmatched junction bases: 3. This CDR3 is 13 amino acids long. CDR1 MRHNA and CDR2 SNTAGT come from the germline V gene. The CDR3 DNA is TGTGCCAGCAGTGAGGGACAGGGAGTTGGCTACACCTTC. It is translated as CASSEGQGVGYTF.